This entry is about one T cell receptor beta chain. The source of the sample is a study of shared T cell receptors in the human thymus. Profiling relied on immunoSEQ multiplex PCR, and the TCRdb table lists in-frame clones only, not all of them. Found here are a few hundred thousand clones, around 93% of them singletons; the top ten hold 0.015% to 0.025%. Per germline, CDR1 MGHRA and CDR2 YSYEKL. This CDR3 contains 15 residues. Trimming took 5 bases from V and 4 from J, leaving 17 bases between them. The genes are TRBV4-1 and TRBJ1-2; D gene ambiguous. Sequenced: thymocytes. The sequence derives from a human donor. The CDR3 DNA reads TGCGCCAGCAGCAGAGAAGGTGGCACTTCCTATGGCTACACCTTC. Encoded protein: CASSREGGTSYGYTF.